This passage covers 9 T cell receptor beta chains from one sample sequenced in a study of PD-L1 blockade in urothelial cancer. Stated time point: peripheral blood 6 weeks after treatment start. The data were produced by immunoSEQ multiplex PCR, yet TCRdb's version contains in-frame clones alone and is incomplete. The sample contains around 48,000 clones, about 86% of which appear only once. The sequences come from PBMCs, collected around atezolizumab (anti-PD-L1) treatment. The receptors here all came from a man in his 60s with urothelial cancer.

This chain uses TRBV6-5 with TRBJ2-5, with D unclear. Germline CDR1 and CDR2: MNHEY and SVGAGI. V was trimmed by 4 bases and J by 5 bases, leaving 14 bases between them. CDR3 length equals 14 residues. CDR3: CASSLKWQAETQYF. The DNA of the CDR3 is TGTGCCAGCAGTTTAAAGTGGCAGGCGGAGACCCAGTACTTC.

V is TRBV5-1 and J is TRBJ1-1, with TRBD1 identical over 9 bases. J was trimmed by 6 bases and V by 1 base; bases with no gene match: 7. The CDR3 runs 15 residues. Per germline, CDR1 SGHRS and CDR2 YFSETQ. The CDR3 protein is CASSLSVRTGAEAFF. CDR3 coding DNA: TGCGCCAGCAGCTTGAGTGTCCGGACAGGGGCTGAAGCTTTCTTT.

Worth noting for this clone: A read error may produce the germline difference seen at one junction end. The chain uses TRBV5-8 and TRBJ2-1, with 9 bases fitting TRBD2. The germline V gene has CDR1 SGHTS and CDR2 YDEGEE. The CDR3 totals 14 residues. For the CDR3, the DNA is TGTGCCAGCAGCCAGGGACTAGCCTACGATGAGCAGTTCTTC. Translated: CASSQGLAYDEQFF.

The V call is TRBV2, the J call TRBJ2-5, with 12 bases that match TRBD2. CDR1 is SNHLY and CDR2 is FYNNEI in the germline V gene. The trim removed 5 bases at V and 7 bases at J, leaving 5 bases unmatched. The CDR3 length is 14 residues. The CDR3 DNA sequence: TGTGCCAGCAGTCCGACTAGCGGGGGTAGGACCCAGTACTTC. Translating gives CASSPTSGGRTQYF. The full variable domain, with the rest looked up from reference TRBV2 and TRBJ2-5, is EPEVTQTPSHQVTQMGQEVILRCVPISNHLYFYWYRQILGQKVEFLVSFYNNEISEKSEIFDDQFSVERPDGSNFTLKIRSTKLEDSAMYFCASSPTSGGRTQYFGPGTRLLVL.

The chain recombines TRBV30 with TRBJ2-7; weak D call: TRBD1 (5 bases). CDR1 GTSNPN and CDR2 SVGIG come from the germline V gene (reference sequence). Trimming shortened V by 2 bases and J by 3 bases, and 8 bases separated the two germline ends. The CDR3 is 12 residues long. CDR3 sequence reads: CAWSHQGYEQYF. The CDR3 region has the DNA TGTGCCTGGAGTCACCAGGGCTACGAGCAGTACTTC.

The chain joins TRBV7-3 to TRBJ1-1; 10 bases are shared with TRBD1. J gave up 5 bases and V 5 bases, and 5 bases lay outside the gene matches. Germline V gene lookup returns CDR1 SGHTA and CDR2 FQGTGA. This CDR3 spans 14 amino acids. CDR3 DNA: TGTGCCAGCAGCACCAGACAGGGGGCAACTGAAGCTTTCTTT. It is translated as CASSTRQGATEAFF.

This clone was recorded once. The chain is built from TRBV7-2 and TRBJ1-3; 9 bases map to TRBD1. This CDR3 spans 15 amino acids. Trimming removed 3 bases from V and 0 bases from J; junction bases left unmatched: 0. The germline V gene has CDR1 SGHTA and CDR2 FQGNSA. CDR3 coding DNA: TGTGCCAGCAGCTTGACAGGGGGCTCTGGAAACACCATATATTTT. Translating it yields CASSLTGGSGNTIYF.

The chain couples TRBV2 to TRBJ1-5, with unresolved D. The CDR3 totals 15 residues. V lost 4 bases and J 3 bases, leaving 13 bases between the germline ends. CDR1 and CDR2 from the germline V gene are SNHLY and FYNNEI. The CDR3 nucleotides are TGTGCCAGCAGTGTCGGGCGGGTCCCCAATCAGCCCCAGCATTTT. Translation gives CASSVGRVPNQPQHF.

The chain has TRBV2 and TRBJ1-5; 7 nucleotides agree with TRBD1. Per germline, CDR1 SNHLY and CDR2 FYNNEI. The CDR3 sequence is 14 residues long. Trimming removed 4 bases from V and 2 bases from J; junction bases left unmatched: 2. CDR3 nucleotide sequence: TGTGCCAGCAGTGGGACAGGTGGCAATCAGCCCCAGCATTTT. It encodes CASSGTGGNQPQHF.